A single sample gave rise to the 22 T cell receptor beta chains below, sequenced in a study of blood T cell repertoires in COVID-19. Assay: immunoSEQ multiplex PCR; the TCRdb copy retains only in-frame clones and omits some. This table has tens of thousands of clones, roughly 85% appearing once. Sample: peripheral blood. The receptors here all came from a human donor with active COVID-19. The donor label of this sample is uncertain.

The genes are TRBV19 and TRBJ2-2, with 10 bases identical to TRBD2. The CDR3 has 17 amino acids. Trimming cost V 6 bases and J 6 bases; bases outside gene matches: 13. CDR1 LNHDA and CDR2 SQIVND come from the germline V gene (reference sequence). In nucleotides, the CDR3 is TGTGCCAGTAGCCCGGACGTTTCTAGCGGGAGCGCCGGGGAGCTGTTTTTT. This codes for CASSPDVSSGSAGELFF.

The chain links TRBV2 to TRBJ2-6; possibly TRBD1 for D (5 bases). CDR1 and CDR2 from the germline V gene are SNHLY and FYNNEI. Trimming took 6 bases from V and 0 from J, leaving 9 bases between them. This CDR3 spans 15 amino acids. In DNA, the CDR3 is TGTGCCAGCAGGGCAGGGATCTCTGGGGCCAACGTCCTGACTTTC. It is translated as CASRAGISGANVLTF. The entire variable domain, with the rest obtained from reference TRBV2 and TRBJ2-6, is as follows: EPEVTQTPSHQVTQMGQEVILRCVPISNHLYFYWYRQILGQKVEFLVSFYNNEISEKSEIFDDQFSVERPDGSNFTLKIRSTKLEDSAMYFCASRAGISGANVLTFGAGSRLTVL.

The CDR3 sequence: CASSRLAGGRDEQFF. The CDR3 DNA is TGTGCCAGCAGCCGACTAGCGGGAGGGAGGGATGAGCAGTTCTTC. The rearrangement links TRBV14 to TRBJ2-1, with 14 bases aligning to TRBD2. Germline assignment: CDR1 SGHDN and CDR2 FVKESK. V lost 4 bases to trimming and J lost 8 bases; unmatched junction nucleotides: 4. This CDR3 has 15 amino acids.

The chain carries TRBV7-3 and TRBJ1-1; no reliable D call. The CDR3 loop spans 16 amino acids. V gave up 5 bases and J gave up 6 bases, with 22 bases separating them. Germline CDR1 SGHTA, CDR2 FQGTGA. For the CDR3, the DNA is TGTGCCAGCAGCCGACATAGCGGGCGAACACCCCCTGAAGCTTTCTTT. This sequence encodes CASSRHSGRTPPEAFF.

V and J are TRBV19 and TRBJ1-1, with TRBD1 matching over 7 bases. The junction had 4 bases not matched to a gene; V was cut back by 7 bases and J by 5 bases. There are 12 residues in the CDR3. Germline CDR1 and CDR2: LNHDA and SQIVND (reference sequence). Here the CDR3 reads CASIQGGTEAFF. The CDR3 DNA reads as TGTGCCAGTATCCAGGGGGGAACTGAAGCTTTCTTT.

This chain links TRBV18 with TRBJ2-2; D is perhaps TRBD1 (5 bases). This CDR3 region has 14 residues. The V gene's germline CDR1 is KGHSH and CDR2 LQKENI. Deletions cut 6 bases from V and 4 bases from J, with 12 bases between. The CDR3 bases are TGTGCCAGCTCGACAGAATGGGGCACCGGGGAGCTGTTTTTT. Residues: CASSTEWGTGELFF. Based on the CDR3 plus reference TRBV18 and TRBJ2-2, the full variable domain is NAGVMQNPRHLVRRRGQEARLRCSPMKGHSHVYWYRQLPEEGLKFMVYLQKENIIDESGMPKERFSAEFPKEGPSILRIQQVVRGDSAAYFCASSTEWGTGELFFGEGSRLTVL.

This clone was recorded only once. The V call is TRBV11-2, the J call TRBJ2-5, with 9 positions matching TRBD1. The V gene's germline CDR1 is SGHAT and CDR2 FQNNGV. Trimming at V came to 5 bases and at J to 1 base, leaving 5 bases not matched to a gene. CDR3 length: 15 amino acids. The CDR3 DNA is TGTGCCAGCAGCCCGGGACAGGGTCCCCAAGAGACCCAGTACTTC. It encodes CASSPGQGPQETQYF.

This clone was detected once. Relative to the germline gene, one junction end is altered; a read error may explain this. The chain is built from TRBV7-7 and TRBJ2-7, with D maybe TRBD1 (8 bases). The CDR3 has 13 amino acids. CDR1 SSHAT and CDR2 FNYEAQ come from the germline V gene (reference sequence). DNA for the CDR3: TGTGCTAGCAGCGGAACAGGGGGGGGTGAGCAGTACTTC. Protein sequence: CASSGTGGGEQYF.

The chain couples TRBV5-5 to TRBJ1-2, with 8 bases matching TRBD1. The V gene's germline CDR1 is SGHKS and CDR2 YYEKEE (reference sequence). With 2 bases clipped from V and 5 bases from J, the junction kept 5 bases outside the gene matches. CDR3 size: 14 residues. CDR3 bases: TGTGCCAGCAGCTTAGGACAGGGAGGGTATGGCTACACCTTC. It codes for CASSLGQGGYGYTF.

The genes are TRBV14 and TRBJ2-7; the match to TRBD2 covers 10 bases. Trimming removed 5 bases from V and 5 bases from J; junction bases left unmatched: 27. The CDR3 spans 21 residues. CDR1 is SGHDN and CDR2 is FVKESK in the germline V gene. CDR3 bases: TGTGCCAGCAGCAAAAGAACGAGGGGAGTCCTAGCGGGAGTGGTGCCCGACGAGCAGTACTTC. Translating it yields CASSKRTRGVLAGVVPDEQYF.

The chain employs TRBV27 and TRBJ2-3; TRBD2 aligns across 14 bases. CDR1 and CDR2 from the germline V gene are MNHEY and SMNVEV (reference sequence). V trimming: 4 bases; J trimming: 6 bases; junction bases outside the gene matches: 9. The CDR3 totals 17 residues. CDR3 sequence (DNA): TGTGCCAGCAGTTCCGGGACTAGCGGGAGAGTATTTGATACGCAGTATTTT. This gives the protein CASSSGTSGRVFDTQYF.

The chain couples TRBV18 to TRBJ2-2; D remains unclear. The germline V gene has CDR1 KGHSH and CDR2 LQKENI. This CDR3 has 15 residues. V was clipped by 5 bases and J by 2 bases, with 12 bases between them. The CDR3, as DNA: TGTGCCAGCTCATCCAGCAACTACAACACCGGGGAGCTGTTTTTT. It encodes CASSSSNYNTGELFF.

This chain links TRBV19 with TRBJ1-1; the D gene is possibly TRBD1 (6 bases). The CDR3 runs to 16 residues. V was trimmed by 11 bases and J by 5 bases, leaving 27 bases between them. In germline, CDR1 is LNHDA, CDR2 SQIVND (reference sequence). The DNA for the CDR3 is TGTGCCGTTCGTCGTCCGTCCCGGGACATCGGGACTGAAGCTTTCTTT. Protein sequence: CAVRRPSRDIGTEAFF.

V gene TRBV9 combines with J gene TRBJ1-4; 7 bases are a match to TRBD1. The CDR3 consists of 15 residues. The J segment lost 4 bases and the V segment lost 3 bases, leaving 6 bases of the junction unmatched. Germline V gene lookup returns CDR1 SGDLS and CDR2 YYNGEE. CDR3 bases: TGTGCCAGCAGCGCAGGGGGGACAGTTAATGAAAAACTGTTTTTT. It specifies CASSAGGTVNEKLFF.

The chain combines TRBV7-2 with TRBJ2-7, with D possibly matching TRBD1 (6 bases). The germline V gene has CDR1 SGHTA and CDR2 FQGNSA. Trimming removed 1 base at V and 3 bases at J, with 13 bases between. This CDR3 is 15 amino acids long. The CDR3 DNA reads TGTGCCAGCAGCTTAGTCCCGCAGGGGAACTACGAGCAGTACTTC. This codes for CASSLVPQGNYEQYF.

This chain connects TRBV30 to TRBJ2-6; TRBD2 might be the D (5 bases). Deletions cut 0 bases from V and 0 bases from J, with 9 bases between. Germline values: CDR1 GTSNPN, CDR2 SVGIG (reference sequence). The CDR3 length is 16 residues. The CDR3: CAWSVGKSSGANVLTF. CDR3 nucleotides: TGTGCCTGGAGTGTCGGGAAGAGCTCTGGGGCCAACGTCCTGACTTTC.

The chain links TRBV19 to TRBJ2-7, with 10 bases that match TRBD2. CDR1 is LNHDA, CDR2 SQIVND, per germline (reference sequence). This CDR3 has 14 residues. V trimming: 5 bases; J trimming: 3 bases; junction bases outside the gene matches: 4. CDR3 loop: CASSQLAGNYEQYF. The CDR3 DNA is TGTGCCAGTAGTCAACTAGCGGGAAACTACGAGCAGTACTTC.

This rearrangement joins TRBV3-1 (or the pseudogene TRBV3-2) to TRBJ2-1; D possibly corresponds to TRBD2 (5 bases). The germline CDR1 and CDR2 sequences are LGHDT and YNNKEL (reference sequence). The CDR3 is 12 amino acids. Trimming pared 6 bases from V and 7 bases from J, leaving 10 bases between. The CDR3 coding sequence is TGTGCCAGCAGTCCGCGGGTGAATGAGCAGTTCTTC. Translating gives CASSPRVNEQFF.

This rearrangement joins TRBV9 to TRBJ2-3, with TRBD2 matching 10 bases. The V gene end was trimmed by 3 bases and the J gene end by 10 bases; junction bases not matched to a gene: 5. CDR1 is SGDLS and CDR2 is YYNGEE in the germline V gene. The CDR3 spans 13 residues. The CDR3, as DNA: TGTGCCAGCAGCGGGACTAGCGGATCGGCGCAGTATTTT. Encoded protein: CASSGTSGSAQYF.

Points on this clone: Germline is not matched at one junction end, which may reflect a read error. The chain carries TRBV7-7 and TRBJ1-6; D call uncertain. This CDR3 spans 13 amino acids. CDR1 is SSHAT, CDR2 FNYEAQ, per germline (reference sequence). CDR3 sequence reads: CASSRAEGTSLHF. The CDR3 bases are TGTGCTAGCAGCCGAGCCGAGGGAACATCCCTCCACTTT.

For the CDR3, the DNA is TGTGCCAGCAGTTACTCCGGTGAGCAGTTCTTC. This translates into CASSYSGEQFF. V gene TRBV6-5 combines with J gene TRBJ2-1, with D hard to call. The V gene's germline CDR1 is MNHEY and CDR2 SVGAGI. CDR3 length: 11 residues. V gave up 0 bases and J gave up 9 bases, with 3 bases separating them.

The J gene is TRBJ2-2, the V gene TRBV5-5; TRBD2 matches 8 bases. From germline, CDR1 is SGHKS and CDR2 YYEKEE (reference sequence). The V segment lost 2 bases and the J segment 6 bases; nucleotides outside the gene matches: 6. This CDR3 region has 15 residues. Written as DNA, the CDR3 is TGTGCCAGCAGCTTCGGCAGCGGGAGATCCGGGGAGCTGTTTTTT. It is translated as CASSFGSGRSGELFF. Full variable domain (missing parts from reference TRBV5-5 and TRBJ2-2): DAGVTQSPTHLIKTRGQQVTLRCSPISGHKSVSWYQQVLGQGPQFIFQYYEKEERGRGNFPDRFSARQFPNYSSELNVNALLLGDSALYLCASSFGSGRSGELFFGEGSRLTVL.